The clone carrying this T cell receptor beta chain was detected many times. Its antigen is unidentified. These data belong to a study of T cells in Graves' hyperthyroidism and ophthalmopathy. Study-wide background: Before treatment of any kind, peripheral blood was taken at initial diagnosis. Study-level points and caveats: Most expanded thyroid clonotypes above 0.001 recurred in blood.

The V gene's germline CDR1 is SNHLY and CDR2 FYNNEI. V lost 1 base, J lost 0 bases, and 12 bases lay in between. The CDR3 runs to 16 residues. RNA transcripts gave rise to amplified TCR beta CDR3 regions. Primed by the HTBI set, a first-round RT-PCR was run on the TCR CDR3. Using its own MiXCR run on the multiplex PCR reads, TCRdb lists one record per CDR3 protein. Of about 360,000 distinct CDR3 sequences in the sample, less than 15% are singletons; the top ten hold 9.2%. Hyperthyroidism patients were newly diagnosed, had disease duration under 2 months, and were aged 18 to 65 years. The chain uses TRBV2 and TRBJ1-2; D is ambiguous. The specimen sequenced was blood. This clonotype originated in a woman aged 18-29 years with Graves' hyperthyroidism. The CDR3: CASSEEIGDTNYGYTF. CDR3 in DNA: TGTGCCAGCAGTGAAGAAATCGGAGATACTAACTATGGCTACACCTTC.